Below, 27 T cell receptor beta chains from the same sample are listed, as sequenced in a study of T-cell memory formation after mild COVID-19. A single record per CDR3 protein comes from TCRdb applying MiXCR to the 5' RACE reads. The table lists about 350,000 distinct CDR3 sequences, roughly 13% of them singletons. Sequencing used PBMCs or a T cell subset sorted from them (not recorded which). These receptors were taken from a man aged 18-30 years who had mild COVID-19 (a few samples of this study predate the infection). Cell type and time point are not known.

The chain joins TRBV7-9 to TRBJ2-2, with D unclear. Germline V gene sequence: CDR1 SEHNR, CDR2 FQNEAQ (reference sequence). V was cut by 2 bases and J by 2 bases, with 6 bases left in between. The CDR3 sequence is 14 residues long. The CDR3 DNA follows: TGTGCCAGCAGCTTAATGTTAAACACCGGGGAGCTGTTTTTT. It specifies CASSLMLNTGELFF.

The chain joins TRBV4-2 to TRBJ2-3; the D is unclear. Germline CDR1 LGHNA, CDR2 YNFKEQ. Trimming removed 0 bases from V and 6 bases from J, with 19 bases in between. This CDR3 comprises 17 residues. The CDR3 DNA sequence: TGTGCCAGCAGCCAAGATTCCGCCGGCACCCACGCGGATACGCAGTATTTT. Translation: CASSQDSAGTHADTQYF.

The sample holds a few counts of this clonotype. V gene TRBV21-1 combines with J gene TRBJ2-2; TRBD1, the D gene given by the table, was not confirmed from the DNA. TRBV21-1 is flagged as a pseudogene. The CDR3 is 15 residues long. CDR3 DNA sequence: TGTGCCAGCAGCCCCTGGACGGCGAACACCGGGGAGCTGTTTTTT. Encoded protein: CASSPWTANTGELFF.

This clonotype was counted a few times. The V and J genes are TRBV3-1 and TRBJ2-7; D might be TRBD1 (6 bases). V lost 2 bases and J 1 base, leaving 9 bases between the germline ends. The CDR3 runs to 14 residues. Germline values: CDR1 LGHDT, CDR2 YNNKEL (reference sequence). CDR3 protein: CASSQYGQSYEQYF. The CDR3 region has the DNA TGTGCCAGCAGCCAATACGGACAGTCCTACGAGCAGTACTTC.

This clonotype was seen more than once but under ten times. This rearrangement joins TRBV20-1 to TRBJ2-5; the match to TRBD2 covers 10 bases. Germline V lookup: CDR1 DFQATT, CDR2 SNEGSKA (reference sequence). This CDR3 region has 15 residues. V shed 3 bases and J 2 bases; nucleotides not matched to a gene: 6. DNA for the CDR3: TGCAGTGCTAGCCCAGCGGGGGGGACACAAGAGACCCAGTACTTC. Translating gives CSASPAGGTQETQYF.

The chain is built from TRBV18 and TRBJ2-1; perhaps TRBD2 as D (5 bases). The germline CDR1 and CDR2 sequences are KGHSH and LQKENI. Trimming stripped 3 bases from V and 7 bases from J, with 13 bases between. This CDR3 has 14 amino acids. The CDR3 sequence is CASSPNQRSNEQFF. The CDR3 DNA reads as TGTGCCAGCTCACCTAACCAGCGGAGTAATGAGCAGTTCTTC.

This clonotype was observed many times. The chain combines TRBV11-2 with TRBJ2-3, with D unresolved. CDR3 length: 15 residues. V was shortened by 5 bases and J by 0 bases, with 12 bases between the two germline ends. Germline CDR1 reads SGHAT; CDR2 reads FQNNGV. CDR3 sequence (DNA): TGTGCCAGCAGCCAGACCGGGCTGAGCACAGATACGCAGTATTTT. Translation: CASSQTGLSTDTQYF. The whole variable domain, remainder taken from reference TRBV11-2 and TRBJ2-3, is EAGVAQSPRYKIIEKRQSVAFWCNPISGHATLYWYQQILGQGPKLLIQFQNNGVVDDSQLPKDRFSAERLKGVDSTLKIQPAKLEDSAVYLCASSQTGLSTDTQYFGPGTRLTVL.

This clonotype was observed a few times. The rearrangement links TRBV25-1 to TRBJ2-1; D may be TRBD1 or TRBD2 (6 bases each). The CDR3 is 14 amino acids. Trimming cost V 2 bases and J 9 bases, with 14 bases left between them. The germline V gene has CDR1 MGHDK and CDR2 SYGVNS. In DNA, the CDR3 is TGTGCCAGCAGTGAAGGGGGGCTAGGTGCTGAGCAGTTCTTC. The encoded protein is CASSEGGLGAEQFF.

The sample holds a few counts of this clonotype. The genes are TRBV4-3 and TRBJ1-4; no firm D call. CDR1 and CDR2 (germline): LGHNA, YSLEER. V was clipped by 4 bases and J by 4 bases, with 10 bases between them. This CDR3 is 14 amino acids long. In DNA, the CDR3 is TGCGCCAGCAGCCCCGGGGAAAATAATGAAAAACTGTTTTTT. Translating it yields CASSPGENNEKLFF.

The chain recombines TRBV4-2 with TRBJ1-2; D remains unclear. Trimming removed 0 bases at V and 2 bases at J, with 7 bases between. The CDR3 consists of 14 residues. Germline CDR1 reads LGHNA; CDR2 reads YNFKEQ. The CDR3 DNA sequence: TGTGCCAGCAGCCAAGAGGAGGGAAACTATGGCTACACCTTC. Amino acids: CASSQEEGNYGYTF.

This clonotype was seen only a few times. DNA of the CDR3: TGCAGCGTCTCCGGGACAGGGGGAACCGGGGAGCTGTTTTTT. Its protein is CSVSGTGGTGELFF. The genes are TRBV29-1 and TRBJ2-2; TRBD1 agrees at 11 bases. In germline, CDR1 is SQVTM, CDR2 ANQGSEA. The CDR3 is made up of 14 amino acids. With 6 bases clipped from V and 5 bases from J, the junction kept 5 bases outside the gene matches.

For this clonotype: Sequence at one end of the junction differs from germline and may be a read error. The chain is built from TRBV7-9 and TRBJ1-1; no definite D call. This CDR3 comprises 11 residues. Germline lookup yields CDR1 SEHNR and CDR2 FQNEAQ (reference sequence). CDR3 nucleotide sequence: TGTGCCATCCCGACGAGATTGGGTGTTGGGTTT. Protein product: CAIPTRLGVGF.

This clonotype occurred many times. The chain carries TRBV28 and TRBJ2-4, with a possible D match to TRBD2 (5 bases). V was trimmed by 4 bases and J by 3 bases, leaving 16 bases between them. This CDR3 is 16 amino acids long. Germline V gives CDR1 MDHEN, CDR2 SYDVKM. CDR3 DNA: TGTGCCAGCAGTTCGCACACGGACTTTGGCAAAAACATTCAGTACTTC. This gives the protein CASSSHTDFGKNIQYF.

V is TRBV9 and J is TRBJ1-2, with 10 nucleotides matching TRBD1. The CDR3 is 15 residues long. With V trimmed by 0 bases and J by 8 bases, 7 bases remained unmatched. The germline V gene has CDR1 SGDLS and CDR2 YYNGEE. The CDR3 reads CASSVEGQGRYGYTF. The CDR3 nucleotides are TGTGCCAGCAGCGTAGAGGGACAGGGGCGTTACGGCTACACCTTC.

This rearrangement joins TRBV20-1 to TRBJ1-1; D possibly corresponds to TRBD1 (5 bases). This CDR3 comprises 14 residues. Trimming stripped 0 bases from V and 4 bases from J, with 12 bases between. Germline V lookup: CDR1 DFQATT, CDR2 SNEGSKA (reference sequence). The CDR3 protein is CSARDRGAGTEAFF. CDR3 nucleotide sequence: TGCAGTGCTAGAGATAGAGGGGCCGGCACTGAAGCTTTCTTT.

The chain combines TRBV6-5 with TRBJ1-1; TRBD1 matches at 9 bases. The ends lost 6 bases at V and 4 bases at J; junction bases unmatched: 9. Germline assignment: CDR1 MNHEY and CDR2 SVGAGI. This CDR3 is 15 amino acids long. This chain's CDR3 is CASSSGQGLRTEAFF. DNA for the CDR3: TGTGCCAGCAGCTCGGGACAGGGACTGCGCACTGAAGCTTTCTTT.

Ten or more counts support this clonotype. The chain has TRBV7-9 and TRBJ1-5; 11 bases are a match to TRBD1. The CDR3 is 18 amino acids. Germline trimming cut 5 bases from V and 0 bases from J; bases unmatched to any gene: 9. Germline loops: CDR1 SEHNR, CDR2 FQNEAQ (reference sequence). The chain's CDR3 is CASSTGQGALYSNQPQHF. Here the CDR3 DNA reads TGTGCCAGCAGCACCGGACAGGGGGCCCTTTATAGCAATCAGCCCCAGCATTTT.

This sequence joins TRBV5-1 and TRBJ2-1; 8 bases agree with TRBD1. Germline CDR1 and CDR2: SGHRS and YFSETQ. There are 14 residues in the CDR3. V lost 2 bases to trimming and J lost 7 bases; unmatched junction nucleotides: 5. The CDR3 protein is CASSFQGARNEQFF. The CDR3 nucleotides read TGCGCCAGCAGCTTCCAGGGGGCTCGGAATGAGCAGTTCTTC.

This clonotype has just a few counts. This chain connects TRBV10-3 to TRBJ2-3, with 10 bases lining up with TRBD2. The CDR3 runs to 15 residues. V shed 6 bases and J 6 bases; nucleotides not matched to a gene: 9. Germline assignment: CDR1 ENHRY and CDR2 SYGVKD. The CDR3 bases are TGTGCCATCAGCGAGCGGGGGGGCCAATCGGATACGCAGTATTTT. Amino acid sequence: CAISERGGQSDTQYF.

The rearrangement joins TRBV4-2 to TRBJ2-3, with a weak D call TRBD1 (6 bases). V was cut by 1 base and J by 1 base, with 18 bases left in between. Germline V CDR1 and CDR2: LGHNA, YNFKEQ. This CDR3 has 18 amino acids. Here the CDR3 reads CASSQAAQGRRGTDTQYF. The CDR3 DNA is TGTGCCAGCAGCCAAGCCGCCCAGGGGCGACGGGGCACAGATACGCAGTATTTT.

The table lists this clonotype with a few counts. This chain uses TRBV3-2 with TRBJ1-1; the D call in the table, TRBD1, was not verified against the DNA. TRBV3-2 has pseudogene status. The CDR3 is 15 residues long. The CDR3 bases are TGTGCCAGCAGCCAAGTACAGGGTTTGAACACTGAAGCTTTCTTT. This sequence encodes CASSQVQGLNTEAFF.

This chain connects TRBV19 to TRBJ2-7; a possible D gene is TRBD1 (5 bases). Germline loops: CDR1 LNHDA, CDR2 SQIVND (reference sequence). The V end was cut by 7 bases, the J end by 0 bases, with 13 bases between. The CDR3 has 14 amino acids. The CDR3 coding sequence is TGTGCCAGTACCGACAGCGACAGCTCCTACGAGCAGTACTTC. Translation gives CASTDSDSSYEQYF. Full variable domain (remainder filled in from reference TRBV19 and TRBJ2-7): DGGITQSPKYLFRKEGQNVTLSCEQNLNHDAMYWYRQDPGQGLRLIYYSQIVNDFQKGDIAEGYSVSREKKESFPLTVTSAQKNPTAFYLCASTDSDSSYEQYFGPGTRLTVT.

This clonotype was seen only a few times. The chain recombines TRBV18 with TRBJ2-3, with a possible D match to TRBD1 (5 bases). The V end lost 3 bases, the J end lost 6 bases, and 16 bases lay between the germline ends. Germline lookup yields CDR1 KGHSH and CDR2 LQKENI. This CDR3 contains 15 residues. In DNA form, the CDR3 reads TGTGCCAGCTCACCGACAGTGACGAATAAGGATACGCAGTATTTT. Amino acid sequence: CASSPTVTNKDTQYF.

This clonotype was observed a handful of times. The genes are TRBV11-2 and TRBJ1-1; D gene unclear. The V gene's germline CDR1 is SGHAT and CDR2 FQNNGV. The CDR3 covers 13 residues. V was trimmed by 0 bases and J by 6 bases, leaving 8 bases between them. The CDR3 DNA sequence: TGTGCCAGCAGCTTAGATTTGGCATCTGAAGCTTTCTTT. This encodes CASSLDLASEAFF.

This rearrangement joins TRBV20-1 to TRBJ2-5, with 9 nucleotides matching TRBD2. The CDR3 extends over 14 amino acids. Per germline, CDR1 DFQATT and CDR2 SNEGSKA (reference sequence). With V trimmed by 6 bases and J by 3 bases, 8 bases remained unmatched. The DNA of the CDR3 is TGCAGTGCGTTGACACCTAGCGGGGAAGAGACCCAGTACTTC. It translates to CSALTPSGEETQYF.

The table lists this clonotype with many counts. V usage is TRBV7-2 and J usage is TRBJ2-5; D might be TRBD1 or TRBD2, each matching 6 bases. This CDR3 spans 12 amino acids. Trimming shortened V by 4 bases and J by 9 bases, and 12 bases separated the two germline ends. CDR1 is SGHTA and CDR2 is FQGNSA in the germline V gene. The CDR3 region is CASSSARGAQYF. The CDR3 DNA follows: TGTGCCAGCAGCTCAGCGAGGGGGGCCCAGTACTTC.

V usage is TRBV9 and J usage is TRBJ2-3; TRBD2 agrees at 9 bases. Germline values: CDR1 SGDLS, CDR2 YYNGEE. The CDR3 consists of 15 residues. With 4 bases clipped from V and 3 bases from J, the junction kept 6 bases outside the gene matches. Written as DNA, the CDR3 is TGTGCCAGCAGCTCATTAGCGGGGGAGACAGATACGCAGTATTTT. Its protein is CASSSLAGETDTQYF.